This is a list of T cell receptor beta chains from one sample in a study of immune evolution from preneoplasia to lung adenocarcinoma. Sequencing was performed with immunoSEQ multiplex PCR; in TCRdb, only in-frame clones are kept and a portion is missing. The table records roughly 5,200 clones, over 75% of them present only once. Sequencing input: FFPE normal lung tissue adjacent to the tumor. The receptor set was obtained from a person over 45 with lung adenocarcinoma. Both conserved end residues are trimmed from each CDR3. Only part of the rows carry a size: once, few, many, or a class if the clone is expanded.

size	V	J	CDR3
.	TRBV7-6	TRBJ2-7	ASSLEGTGHHEQY
once	TRBV29-1	TRBJ2-5	STWTGGTETQY
.	TRBV5-1	TRBJ1-2	ASSLAGGGYT
.	TRBV30	TRBJ1-5	AWSGDSHQPQH
.	TRBV29-1	TRBJ2-5	SVGTGAAGGTQY
once	TRBV6-5	TRBJ1-4	ASSWGRRNEKLF
.	TRBV27	TRBJ1-1	ASSLNAGGNTEAF
.	TRBV21-1	TRBJ2-1	ARPTSATYNEQF
.	TRBV2	TRBJ2-7	ASSQADEQY
.	TRBV4-1	TRBJ1-4	ASSQDPGHSNEKLF
.	TRBV25-1	TRBJ1-3	ASSAPSSRGASGNTIY
few	TRBV10-3	TRBJ2-3	AISEGGSGADTQY
.	TRBV5-4	TRBJ2-7	ASSYEYSYEQY
few	TRBV4-1	TRBJ2-7	ASSQVALGGSAYEQY
few	TRBV2	TRBJ1-5	ASSRGTSNQPQH
.	TRBV30	TRBJ2-2	AWSVLQREGSGELF
.	TRBV11-2	TRBJ2-7	ASSLAQAPEYEQY
few	TRBV7-2	TRBJ2-1	ASSDRTSGTRNEQF
.	TRBV5-1	TRBJ2-6	ASSPTGGMSSGANVLT
.	TRBV9	TRBJ1-1	ASSVAPHDRRVDTEAF
.	TRBV2	TRBJ1-5	ASSEEWEGNQPQH
once	TRBV6-6	TRBJ2-7	ASSYNREQY
.	TRBV20-1	TRBJ2-7	SASPHDEQY
.	TRBV30	TRBJ2-2	AWGKNTGELF
once	TRBV11-3	TRBJ2-7	ASSWGTAAYEQY
once	TRBV7-8	TRBJ2-2	ASSLAGAANTGELF
.	TRBV7-2	TRBJ2-1	ASSLVGGLGNEQF
once	TRBV5-1	TRBJ1-5	ASSLEADSNQPQH
.	TRBV28	TRBJ2-7	ASSLQGILRIKQY
.	TRBV5-1	TRBJ2-7	ASSLLWSQAYEQY
once	TRBV11-3	TRBJ2-3	ASSPPGGDTDTQY
large	TRBV5-5	TRBJ2-1	ASSLDFSYNEQF
.	TRBV7-2	TRBJ1-1	ASSSPLSTEAF
.	TRBV19	TRBJ2-1	ASSILAGNEQF
.	TRBV5-4	TRBJ2-5	ASSFPQETQY
large	TRBV23-1	TRBJ2-7	ATETGASYEQY
few	TRBV27	TRBJ2-2	ASSLRRASDGELF
once	TRBV30	TRBJ1-5	AWSGQGNQPQH
once	TRBV6-1	TRBJ2-5	ASMIPGVDTQY
.	TRBV11-2	TRBJ2-6	ASSLVDRVAGANVLT
.	TRBV6-4	TRBJ1-2	ASNEGGYGYT
.	TRBV5-1	TRBJ2-3	ASSTRQGVTDTQY
.	TRBV7-2	TRBJ1-2	ASSRDTNYGYT
.	TRBV6-5	TRBJ2-3	ASSWGLTDTQY
.	TRBV11-2	TRBJ2-1	ASSLVPGSHNEQF